The 3 T cell receptor beta chains reported below all come from one sample, sequenced in a study of blood T cell repertoires in COVID-19. The repertoire was sequenced with immunoSEQ multiplex PCR; TCRdb's copy has only in-frame clones and lacks some. Of about 400,000 clones in the sample, nearly 90% were seen once. Input material: PBMCs or T cells enriched from blood (not recorded which). Receptor source: a woman between 40 and 50 years old with acute COVID-19.

CDR3 sequence: CASSPDWGGRETQYF. In nucleotides, the CDR3 is TGTGCCAGCAGCCCAGATTGGGGGGGGCGAGAGACCCAGTACTTC. J is TRBJ2-5 and V is TRBV3-1 (or the pseudogene TRBV3-2), with a possible D match to TRBD2 (7 bases). The CDR3 is 15 amino acids. V lost 4 bases, J lost 4 bases, and 16 bases lay in between. Germline CDR1 is LGHDT and CDR2 is YNNKEL (reference sequence).

This rearrangement joins TRBV27 to TRBJ1-1; D is unresolved. The V and J ends lost 0 bases and 9 bases respectively, with 11 bases between them. The CDR3 is 13 residues long. Per the germline V gene, CDR1 is MNHEY and CDR2 is SMNVEV (reference sequence). CDR3 DNA: TGTGCCAGCAGTTTATCGAGGGTTTCTAAAGCTTTCTTT. As protein: CASSLSRVSKAFF.

This sequence joins TRBV2 and TRBJ2-3; 7 positions agree with TRBD1. Looked up from germline, CDR1 is SNHLY and CDR2 is FYNNEI. CDR3 length equals 14 residues. J lost 2 bases, V lost 6 bases, and 5 bases had no gene match. CDR3 loop: CASRGQLDTDTQYF. In nucleotides, the CDR3 is TGTGCCAGCAGGGGACAGCTGGACACAGATACGCAGTATTTT.